These 27 T cell receptor beta chains originate from one sample sequenced in a study of metastatic and nonmetastatic thyroid tumors. Before thyroid surgery, none of the patients had received any treatment. TCRdb used MiXCR to call clones anew from the PCR reads. Of around 28,000 clones detected, 13% appear once; the ten largest clones hold approximately 4.9%. The sequenced sample consisted of blood. These receptors were taken from a female donor with papillary thyroid cancer or a benign thyroid nodule (not recorded which). Some clones in this sample may be carry-over from other donors' samples.

This clone was detected ten times or more. The rearrangement links TRBV5-4 to TRBJ2-1; D remains unclear. The CDR3 is 16 amino acids. The germline CDR1 and CDR2 sequences are SGHNT and YYREEE (reference sequence). The germline V and J ends were trimmed by 5 bases and 3 bases, with 18 bases remaining between them. The CDR3 DNA reads as TGTGCCAGCAGTCGTCCTGAAGGGTTAATCTACAATGAGCAGTTCTTC. Translation: CASSRPEGLIYNEQFF.

This clone was picked up a small number of times. This chain uses TRBV3-1 with TRBJ1-2; 8 nucleotides match TRBD1. The germline V gene has CDR1 LGHDT and CDR2 YNNKEL (reference sequence). Unmatched junction bases numbered 17, after V lost 1 base and J lost 7 bases. The CDR3 has 18 amino acids. The CDR3 loop reads CASSQAVADREVGGGYTF. CDR3 DNA: TGTGCCAGCAGCCAAGCTGTTGCGGACAGGGAAGTAGGGGGTGGCTACACCTTC.

There are a few counts of this clone. The chain joins TRBV29-1 to TRBJ1-2; D remains unclear. This CDR3 is 14 amino acids long. Germline values: CDR1 SQVTM, CDR2 ANQGSEA. Trimming left V 4 bases short and J 0 bases short, with 12 bases between. The CDR3 nucleotides are TGCAGCGTTGCCAGCGGAGTCACTAACTATGGCTACACCTTC. Its translation: CSVASGVTNYGYTF.

Ten or more counts support this clone. V gene TRBV28 combines with J gene TRBJ2-2; 7 bases agree with TRBD2. In germline, CDR1 is MDHEN, CDR2 SYDVKM. J gave up 4 bases and V 5 bases, and 4 bases lay outside the gene matches. This CDR3 is 14 amino acids long. This CDR3 reads CASSPGGRTGELFF. CDR3 in DNA: TGTGCCAGCAGTCCGGGAGGTCGCACCGGGGAGCTGTTTTTT.

This clone was seen repeatedly, ten times or more. V gene TRBV19 combines with J gene TRBJ2-3; tentatively, D is TRBD1 or TRBD2 (6 bases each). CDR3 length: 17 residues. Germline lookup yields CDR1 LNHDA and CDR2 SQIVND (reference sequence). Trimming took 3 bases from V and 2 from J, leaving 18 bases between them. The CDR3 sequence: CASSMGAGLDPTDTQYF. Here the CDR3 DNA reads TGTGCCAGTAGTATGGGGGCGGGATTGGACCCCACAGATACGCAGTATTTT.

About this clone: Just one base apart from a much larger clone, this may be a read error. CDR3: CSVLPSDAGELFF. CDR3 bases: TGCAGCGTCCTCCCGAGTGACGCCGGGGAGCTGTTTTTT. The rearrangement uses TRBV29-1 and TRBJ2-2; D remains ambiguous. CDR1 is SQVTM and CDR2 is ANQGSEA in the germline V gene. CDR3 length: 13 residues. V lost 6 bases and J lost 6, with 14 bases in between.

This clone was counted many times. Just one base apart from a much larger clone, this may be a read error. Other DNA sequences in the sample encode the same CDR3. The chain couples TRBV6-1 to TRBJ2-1; D unresolved. The V gene lost 4 bases and the J gene lost 2 bases, with 15 bases spanning the gap. CDR1 is MNHNS and CDR2 is SASEGT in the germline V gene. The CDR3 covers 16 residues. CDR3 nucleotides: TGTGCCAGCAGTGGTACACGGGCAAGAGCCTACAATGAGCAGTTCTTC. It codes for CASSGTRARAYNEQFF.

In regard to this clone: A much larger clone is a single base away; this may be a read error. The identical CDR3 is also encoded by other nucleotide sequences in the sample. The chain combines TRBV29-1 with TRBJ2-5; perhaps TRBD2 as D (6 bases). The CDR3 is 13 amino acids. From germline, CDR1 is SQVTM and CDR2 ANQGSEA. This CDR3 reads CSVSGAGQETQYF. In nucleotides, the CDR3 is TGCAGCGTCTCTGGAGCGGGCCAAGAGACACAGTACTTC. The whole variable domain, remainder taken from reference TRBV29-1 and TRBJ2-5, is SAVISQKPSRDICQRGTSLTIQCQVDSQVTMMFWYRQQPGQSLTLIATANQGSEATYESGFVIDKFPISRPNLTFSTLTVSNMSPEDSSIYLCSVSGAGQETQYFGPGTRLLVL.

V gene TRBV11-2 combines with J gene TRBJ2-1; 11 bases map to TRBD2. Germline V CDR1 and CDR2: SGHAT, FQNNGV. V trimming: 5 bases; J trimming: 2 bases; junction bases outside the gene matches: 8. The CDR3 is 17 amino acids. The CDR3 region is CASSPGLAGEPYNEQFF. CDR3 nucleotides: TGTGCCAGCAGCCCTGGACTAGCGGGCGAACCCTACAATGAGCAGTTCTTC.

The rearrangement joins TRBV24-1 to TRBJ2-5, with D tentatively TRBD1 (5 bases). The V end lost 1 base, the J end lost 5 bases, and 10 bases lay between the germline ends. The CDR3 has 14 amino acids. Per germline, CDR1 KGHDR and CDR2 SFDVKD. This CDR3 reads CATSDFRKGETQYF. The DNA for the CDR3 is TGTGCCACCAGTGATTTCAGAAAGGGGGAGACCCAGTACTTC.

This rearrangement joins TRBV12-3 or TRBV12-4 to TRBJ2-7, with 7 bases that match TRBD1. Germline trimming cut 5 bases from V and 1 base from J; bases unmatched to any gene: 5. The CDR3 is made up of 14 amino acids. CDR3 region: CASSGTVVSYEQYF. In DNA form, the CDR3 reads TGTGCCAGCAGTGGGACAGTGGTTTCCTACGAGCAGTACTTC.

This clone was recorded many times. V gene TRBV13 combines with J gene TRBJ2-2, with TRBD1 as a possible D gene (6 bases). The V gene's germline CDR1 is PRHDT and CDR2 FYEKMQ (reference sequence). The ends were cut back, 4 bases at V and 6 bases at J, with 12 bases in the middle. This CDR3 has 14 amino acids. In DNA, the CDR3 is TGTGCCAGCAGCTCAACTCGACAGGCCGGGGAGCTGTTTTTT. This encodes CASSSTRQAGELFF. Variable domain in full (rest from reference TRBV13 and TRBJ2-2): AAGVIQSPRHLIKEKRETATLKCYPIPRHDTVYWYQQGPGQDPQFLISFYEKMQSDKGSIPDRFSAQQFSDYHSELNMSSLELGDSALYFCASSSTRQAGELFFGEGSRLTVL.

The V call is TRBV9, the J call TRBJ2-7; D could derive from TRBD1 or TRBD2 (5 bases each). Trimming left V 6 bases short and J 0 bases short, with 16 bases between. CDR3 length: 15 amino acids. Germline V lookup: CDR1 SGDLS, CDR2 YYNGEE. The CDR3, as DNA: TGTGCCAGCACCACAGAGGGGAGCCCCTCCTACGAGCAGTACTTC. Protein sequence: CASTTEGSPSYEQYF.

This clone was counted at least ten times. Possible read error: a much larger clone is one base away. The chain has TRBV5-1 and TRBJ2-2, with 7 nucleotides matching TRBD1. The CDR3 runs to 16 residues. Germline V gives CDR1 SGHRS, CDR2 YFSETQ. The ends lost 0 bases at V and 5 bases at J; junction bases unmatched: 7. CDR3 protein: CASSLATDRITGELFF. Written as DNA, the CDR3 is TGCGCCAGCAGCTTGGCCACGGACAGGATTACCGGGGAGCTGTTTTTT.

A single count supports this clone. The rearrangement uses TRBV18 and TRBJ2-1, with a possible D match to TRBD2 (5 bases). Trimming stripped 5 bases from V and 4 bases from J, with 21 bases between. The V gene's germline CDR1 is KGHSH and CDR2 LQKENI. CDR3 length: 17 amino acids. The CDR3 region is CASSSLAAQVLYNEQFF. CDR3 nucleotide sequence: TGTGCCAGCTCATCGCTAGCTGCCCAGGTGTTATACAATGAGCAGTTCTTC.

The J gene is TRBJ1-2, the V gene TRBV6-1; TRBD1 is a possible D gene (6 bases). Germline V gives CDR1 MNHNS, CDR2 SASEGT. The CDR3 extends over 14 amino acids. V lost 6 bases and J lost 8, with 19 bases in between. CDR3 nucleotides: TGTGCCAGCAGCCTATGGGACAACCCAGGGGGCTACACCTTC. Translation gives CASSLWDNPGGYTF.

This clone was seen at least ten times. CDR3 protein: CASRGQNYGYTF. The CDR3 DNA reads TGTGCCAGCAGGGGACAGAACTATGGCTACACCTTC. The V call is TRBV5-4, the J call TRBJ1-2; 7 nucleotides align to TRBD1. Germline-derived CDR1 and CDR2 are SGHNT and YYREEE (reference sequence). This CDR3 is built from 12 residues. V shed 5 bases, J shed 2 bases, and the junction held 0 bases outside the gene matches. Variable domain in full (rest from reference TRBV5-4 and TRBJ1-2): ETGVTQSPTHLIKTRGQQVTLRCSSQSGHNTVSWYQQALGQGPQFIFQYYREEENGRGNFPPRFSGLQFPNYSSELNVNALELDDSALYLCASRGQNYGYTFGSGTRLTVV.

This clone is termed medium-sized. The chain carries TRBV20-1 and TRBJ1-2; D remains ambiguous. The CDR3 is 13 amino acids. Trimming cost V 2 bases and J 2 bases, with 9 bases left between them. The germline CDR1 and CDR2 sequences are DFQATT and SNEGSKA (reference sequence). The CDR3 loop is CSARTQLNYGYTF. CDR3 bases: TGCAGTGCTAGAACACAGCTAAACTATGGCTACACCTTC.

This clone has ten or more counts. The rearrangement joins TRBV5-4 to TRBJ2-7; D unresolved. Per germline, CDR1 SGHNT and CDR2 YYREEE (reference sequence). This CDR3 contains 14 residues. Trimming removed 0 bases at V and 5 bases at J, with 12 bases between. The CDR3 loop is CASSLVGILHEQYF. Written as DNA, the CDR3 is TGTGCCAGCAGCTTGGTGGGTATATTGCACGAGCAGTACTTC.

The chain joins TRBV7-2 to TRBJ1-1, with unresolved D. The CDR3 loop spans 20 amino acids. The V end was cut by 6 bases, the J end by 0 bases, with 29 bases between. Germline V CDR1 and CDR2: SGHTA, FQGNSA. CDR3 nucleotide sequence: TGTGCCAGCAGACCCCCCGAAATTGGTCCGAGGCTGACAATGAACACTGAAGCTTTCTTT. Protein: CASRPPEIGPRLTMNTEAFF.

This clone was seen repeatedly, ten times or more. The gene calls are TRBV12-3 or TRBV12-4 and TRBJ1-6; D uncertain. The CDR3 runs 12 residues. Trimming left V 9 bases short and J 8 bases short, with 11 bases between. The CDR3 DNA reads TGTGCCAGTTCCGCCGGTTATTCACCCCTCCACTTT. Its protein is CASSAGYSPLHF.

This clone was observed at least ten times. This chain uses TRBV5-1 with TRBJ1-1; the match to TRBD1 covers 8 bases. CDR3 size: 15 residues. CDR1 and CDR2 from the germline V gene are SGHRS and YFSETQ. With 4 bases clipped from V and 3 bases from J, the junction kept 8 bases outside the gene matches. CDR3 amino acids: CASSRRGPQDTEAFF. CDR3 in DNA: TGCGCCAGCAGCCGCAGGGGGCCCCAAGACACTGAAGCTTTCTTT.

This clone was recorded many times. This chain links TRBV30 with TRBJ2-7, with 10 bases matching TRBD2. The trim removed 5 bases at V and 7 bases at J, leaving 8 bases unmatched. CDR1 GTSNPN and CDR2 SVGIG come from the germline V gene (reference sequence). The CDR3 has 13 residues. The CDR3 sequence: CAWERGGPGEQYF. CDR3 sequence (DNA): TGTGCCTGGGAGCGGGGGGGACCGGGGGAGCAGTACTTC.

At least ten counts were recorded for this clone. V gene TRBV10-3 combines with J gene TRBJ2-1; D might be TRBD2 (5 bases). Germline lookup yields CDR1 ENHRY and CDR2 SYGVKD. V was clipped by 9 bases and J by 7 bases, with 16 bases between them. The CDR3 length is 13 residues. DNA of the CDR3: TGTGCCATTTCTGGGAGTGTAAGGAATGAGCAGTTCTTC. Translation gives CAISGSVRNEQFF.

This clone was seen repeatedly, ten times or more. The rearrangement uses TRBV28 and TRBJ2-7; either TRBD1 or TRBD2 may fit D (6 bases each). The germline V gene encodes CDR1 MDHEN and CDR2 SYDVKM. Trimming left V 3 bases short and J 4 bases short, with 16 bases between. The CDR3 contains 15 residues. Written as DNA, the CDR3 is TGTGCCAGCAGTTTCCCGGTGGGGGGCGCGTACGAGCAGTACTTC. Translation: CASSFPVGGAYEQYF. The full variable domain, in which reference TRBV28 and TRBJ2-7 provide the parts outside the CDR3, is DVKVTQSSRYLVKRTGEKVFLECVQDMDHENMFWYRQDPGLGLRLIYFSYDVKMKEKGDIPEGYSVSREKKERFSLILESASTNQTSMYLCASSFPVGGAYEQYFGPGTRLTVT.

This clone was detected many times. The chain has TRBV29-1 and TRBJ2-1; perhaps TRBD2 as D (5 bases). V was pared by 6 bases and J by 2 bases, with 20 bases between. CDR3 length: 16 amino acids. Germline CDR1 SQVTM, CDR2 ANQGSEA. Here the CDR3 DNA reads TGCAGCGTAGTAACTCTTAGCGCGTTGGCCTACAATGAGCAGTTCTTC. Amino acids: CSVVTLSALAYNEQFF.

This clone occurred a few times. A read error may produce the germline difference seen at one junction end. The genes are TRBV6-1 and TRBJ2-1; 15 bases match TRBD2. This CDR3 spans 18 amino acids. Germline assignment: CDR1 MNHNS and CDR2 SASEGT. DNA for the CDR3: TGTGCCAGCAGTGGCAGGGACAGCCTTGGACTAGCGGGAGGGGAGCAGCTCTTC. Translated: CASSGRDSLGLAGGEQLF.